This TCR beta chain was sequenced during a study of PD-L1 blockade in urothelial cancer (dated by TCRdb to about 2017). For the study in its entirety: Every patient began therapy in about 2014 and was given atezolizumab 1,200 mg intravenously every 3 weeks. About nine tenths of the roughly 29 patients were identified as males with urothelial cancer of bladder origin, and a prior smoking history was reported by 18 of 29 patients. Patients had an ECOG performance status of 0 or 1 and had received between 0 and 3 prior chemotherapy regimens. Blood samples were analyzed 3 weeks after the start of treatment (second dose) and 6 weeks after the start of treatment. A median of 141,255 T cells and 83,000 or so unique TCRs was obtained from blood samples, and a median clonality of approximately 0.086 was observed. An exploratory multi-omic analysis was conducted of the somatic, immune and clinical correlates of response to PD-L1 blockade with atezolizumab in urothelial cancer. Pretreatment tumor samples and matched peripheral blood, collected serially before and after atezolizumab treatment, underwent TCR sequencing. Progression-free survival longer than 6 months counted as durable clinical benefit, and TCR features were additionally tested against both progression-free and overall survival. Whole exome sequencing and RNA sequencing of pretreatment tumors were performed alongside TCR sequencing in the same patients. Durable clinical benefit was achieved by nine patients and was not achieved by 20 patients. Pretreatment blood TCR-seq was available for twenty-nine patients, at least one posttreatment blood collection was obtained for some 24 patients, and tumor TCR-seq was available for some 24 patients. On the study overall, not on this receptor specifically: Improved progression-free and overall survival was associated with having pretreatment peripheral blood TCR clonality below the median. Small sample size (n ≈ 27) and many exploratory analyses mean the results are intended to be hypothesis-generating. Patients with durable benefit showed greater expansion of tumor-associated TCR clones in peripheral blood 3 weeks after starting treatment (n of about 20, p = 0.022).

Only one count was recorded for this clone. Its binding antigen is unknown. No much larger clone exists at a distance of one base, and base qualities are not known. Each PCR received spiked-in synthetic TCR analog templates so that absolute template abundance could be estimated from read counts. TCRbeta CDR3 regions were amplified from genomic DNA with bias-controlled V and J gene primers using the immunoSEQ assay. Sequencing of rearranged TCRbeta segments was done at approximately 20X coverage. The authors processed their data as follows. Clustering was used to correct sequencing errors, and CDR3s were annotated against IMGT to assign V, D and J genes. Only productive TCRbeta rearrangements were used in downstream analyses, excluding out-of-frame or stop-codon sequences. Clonality was computed as one minus Shannon entropy normalized by the log of the number of unique productive sequences. Fisher's exact test with Benjamini-Hochberg correction, using a cutoff of adjusted p below 0.01, was how clones that differed between time points or between blood and tumor were identified. Not all clones reach the TCRdb copy of this immuneACCESS table, which keeps in-frame sequences only. Checked studies attribute under half of the gap to unresolved V genes and leave the rest unexplained. The V and J calls and clone size were taken over from that table, and D and trimming were inferred from the DNA. The sample has more than 45,000 clones on record, approximately 85% of them singletons. Around 1.5% of the sample goes to the ten largest clones.

The label giving this sample's time point can be read as: pretreatment peripheral blood. The cohort comprised 29 patients with locally advanced or metastatic urothelial carcinoma treated at Memorial Sloan Kettering on a trial protocol. Peripheral blood mononuclear cells were collected pretreatment and during treatment, with between 1 and 8 total time points obtained per patient. The Qiagen DNeasy Blood extraction kit was used to purify genomic DNA from total PBMCs and tumor samples. PBMCs were collected pretreatment and during treatment and were isolated and stored as previously described. The germline ends are 14 bases apart after V is trimmed by 7 bases and J by 5 bases. Its CDR3 holds 13 amino acids, cysteine through phenylalanine. Just the 39-base CDR3 DNA is kept, in frame starting at base 1. CDR1 WNHNN and CDR2 SYGVQD were looked up in the germline V gene (reference sequence).

Recombination connected TRBV10-1 to TRBJ2-5, with TRBD1 as a weak D call on 6 bases. Sample: PBMCs, taken around atezolizumab (anti-PD-L1) treatment. The source of this sequence is a man aged 50 to 59 with urothelial cancer. The DNA sequence is as follows: TGCGCCAGCAACGAGGACAGTGGGGAGACCCAGTACTTC. The translation is CASNEDSGETQYF.